Below are 13 T cell receptor beta chains sequenced from a single sample in a study of blood T cell repertoires in COVID-19. Sequenced by immunoSEQ multiplex PCR; TCRdb stores in-frame clones only, minus some. The data contain about 300,000 clones, around 89% of them singletons. The sequencing sample was made of peripheral blood. These receptors all stem from a woman in her twenties or thirties who had recovered from COVID-19.

The chain employs TRBV10-3 and TRBJ2-3; TRBD1 might be the D (5 bases). The V end lost 2 bases, the J end lost 4 bases, and 7 bases lay between the germline ends. CDR1 and CDR2 from the germline V gene are ENHRY and SYGVKD. This CDR3 is built from 13 residues. This chain's CDR3 is CAISEQGADTQYF. CDR3 bases: TGTGCCATCAGTGAGCAGGGTGCAGATACGCAGTATTTT.

The rearrangement uses TRBV6-2 or TRBV6-3 and TRBJ2-3, with D possibly being TRBD2 (6 bases). In germline, CDR1 is MNHEY, CDR2 SVGEGT. V was clipped by 5 bases and J by 1 base, with 13 bases between them. The CDR3 contains 15 residues. CDR3 DNA: TGTGCCAGCAGTGGAGGGCCCGCGGGCACAGATACGCAGTATTTT. It specifies CASSGGPAGTDTQYF.

The rearrangement joins TRBV2 to TRBJ2-3, with TRBD1 identical over 7 bases. Unmatched junction bases numbered 1, after V lost 6 bases and J lost 1 base. This CDR3 spans 13 amino acids. Germline CDR1 is SNHLY and CDR2 is FYNNEI. DNA of the CDR3: TGTGCCAGCAGCGGACAGGGCACAGATACGCAGTATTTT. Residues: CASSGQGTDTQYF.

CDR3 amino acids: CASSQPPDEGYTF. The CDR3 DNA sequence: TGTGCCAGCAGCCAACCCCCCGATGAGGGCTACACCTTC. This chain uses TRBV4-2 with TRBJ1-2, with D hard to call. In germline, CDR1 is LGHNA, CDR2 YNFKEQ. With 2 bases removed from V and 8 bases from J, the gap between germline ends came to 12 bases. This CDR3 has 13 residues.

The chain couples TRBV5-1 to TRBJ2-1; 8 bases are a match to TRBD2. V lost 0 bases to trimming and J lost 0 bases; unmatched junction nucleotides: 5. The CDR3 spans 17 residues. Germline CDR1 and CDR2: SGHRS and YFSETQ. The CDR3 DNA is TGCGCCAGCAGCTTGGAGAGCGGGGGCCGCTCCTACAATGAGCAGTTCTTC. Its protein is CASSLESGGRSYNEQFF.

The chain is built from TRBV19 and TRBJ1-5, with D possibly TRBD1 on 5 matching bases. This CDR3 comprises 14 residues. Germline V gene sequence: CDR1 LNHDA, CDR2 SQIVND (reference sequence). V was clipped by 3 bases and J by 4 bases, with 10 bases between them. The CDR3 DNA reads as TGTGCCAGTAGTATGGGGACTGAGAATCAGCCCCAGCATTTT. This codes for CASSMGTENQPQHF.

The chain recombines TRBV11-3 with TRBJ1-6; D call uncertain. Germline values: CDR1 SGHNT, CDR2 YENEEA. This CDR3 comprises 13 residues. V was shortened by 4 bases and J by 7 bases, with 8 bases between the two germline ends. CDR3 loop: CASSSHENSPLHF. For the CDR3, the DNA is TGTGCCAGCAGCTCCCACGAGAATTCACCCCTCCACTTT.

The chain joins TRBV28 to TRBJ1-6, with a possible D match to TRBD1 (5 bases). Germline loops: CDR1 MDHEN, CDR2 SYDVKM. Deletions cut 4 bases from V and 2 bases from J, with 24 bases between. The CDR3 length is 20 residues. The CDR3: CASSSISRGEARTYNSPLHF. The DNA of the CDR3 is TGTGCCAGCAGTTCGATCTCACGGGGGGAGGCGAGGACCTATAATTCACCCCTCCACTTT.

A remark on this clone: A read error is possible here, since a much larger clone lies one base away. Different DNA sequences within this sample yield the same CDR3. J is TRBJ2-5 and V is TRBV6-5, with 7 bases aligning to TRBD1. Germline CDR1 is MNHEY and CDR2 is SVGAGI. The CDR3 has 13 amino acids. After removal of 7 bases from V and 0 bases from J, the junction contained 2 bases not matched to a gene. The CDR3 here is CASIGTDQETQYF. In nucleotides, the CDR3 is TGTGCCAGCATAGGGACAGACCAAGAGACCCAGTACTTC.

This rearrangement joins TRBV11-2 to TRBJ2-7; D is possibly TRBD1 (6 bases). The V and J ends lost 3 bases and 3 bases respectively, with 9 bases between them. Germline V gene data show CDR1 as SGHAT and CDR2 as FQNNGV. This CDR3 comprises 13 residues. The CDR3 DNA reads TGTGCCAGCAGCTTGGACAGTGTCTACGAGCAGTACTTC. It specifies CASSLDSVYEQYF.

The chain carries TRBV6-1 and TRBJ2-1; 10 bases fit TRBD2. This CDR3 spans 15 amino acids. J was trimmed by 8 bases and V by 3 bases; bases with no gene match: 7. Germline CDR1 and CDR2: MNHNS and SASEGT. CDR3 loop: CASSDPGLANDEQFF. The CDR3, as DNA: TGTGCCAGCAGTGACCCGGGACTAGCGAACGATGAGCAGTTCTTC.

The rearrangement joins TRBV5-4 to TRBJ2-6, with TRBD1 as a possible D gene (5 bases). The CDR3 runs to 15 residues. The V end lost 4 bases, the J end lost 2 bases, and 10 bases lay between the germline ends. Germline-derived CDR1 and CDR2 are SGHNT and YYREEE (reference sequence). The CDR3 region is CASSLQGTGANVLTF. Here the CDR3 DNA reads TGTGCCAGCAGCCTCCAGGGAACTGGGGCCAACGTCCTGACTTTC.

The chain employs TRBV6-5 and TRBJ2-2; 8 positions match TRBD1. There are 16 residues in the CDR3. With V trimmed by 0 bases and J by 5 bases, 5 bases remained unmatched. Germline V gene lookup returns CDR1 MNHEY and CDR2 SVGAGI. DNA of the CDR3: TGTGCCAGCAGTTACTCCCAGGGGGCAATGACCGGGGAGCTGTTTTTT. Amino acids: CASSYSQGAMTGELFF.